The subject of this entry is one T cell receptor beta chain. Its antigen is currently not known. Base qualities are missing; no much larger clone stands one base away. The entry originates in a study of T cell repertoires in cytomegalovirus infection (dated by TCRdb to between 2018 and 2020). In the study overall: The HLA type of each donor mattered for the analysis, because public TCR beta signatures pointed to carriage of CMV infection along with the matching HLA type. The paper as a whole reports these results and caveats: The ex vivo response was dominated by HLA-C-restricted CMV-specific TCR beta clonotypes, which also provided the single most frequent clonotype in two of eight donors. In both this cohort and an independent cohort of over 350 donors, the cumulative frequency of public TCR beta family members distinguished carriers of CMV infection plus the relevant HLA type.

Sequencing was carried out with an Illumina HiSeq 1500. Clones were called with MiXCR by TCRdb after fastp trimmed the public reads at Q25, and only in-frame beta chains were retained. Duplicate CDR3 protein sequences are folded into a single record with the most common DNA and genes. A total of 250,000 to 300,000 distinct CDR3 sequences appear in this sample, approximately 9.1% of them only once. The ten largest clones capture approximately 16% of the sample. The germline V gene supplies CDR1 MDHEN and CDR2 SYDVKM. Compared with germline, V lacks 8 bases and J lacks 8 bases; bases without a gene match: 8. From the cysteine up to the phenylalanine, the CDR3 has a length of 13 residues. Only the CDR3 portion is preserved as DNA: 39 bases, with reading frame beginning at the first base.

This receptor was obtained from a human donor in good health (CMV status not recorded). Some clones in this sample may be carry-over from other donors' samples. The sequenced sample was PBMCs. The sequence is built from TRBV28 and TRBJ1-4; 7 middle bases align to TRBD1. The CDR3 sequence is CASDRQGSEKLFF. The DNA sequence is given as TGTGCCAGCGACCGACAGGGATCCGAAAAACTGTTTTTT.